This TCR beta chain is drawn from a study of long-term antiretroviral therapy in people with HIV. Germline CDR1 is SGHNT and CDR2 is YYREEE (reference sequence). V shed 4 bases, J shed 2 bases, and the junction held 4 bases outside the gene matches. The CDR3 extends over 15 amino acids. Survey level was the resolution at which the v3.0 immunoSEQ assay ran. The protocol was immunoSEQ multiplex PCR, while the TCRdb copy is restricted to in-frame clones and leaves out a portion. The sample records about 13,000 clones, around 80% being singletons. This clone has more than one count but fewer than ten. The chain uses TRBV5-4 and TRBJ1-2; the match to TRBD1 covers 11 bases. Source: unsorted PBMCs, taken 1.3 years before starting antiretroviral therapy. The source is a middle-aged man with HIV. The chain's CDR3 is CASSRGQGANYGYTF. For the CDR3, the DNA is TGTGCCAGCAGCAGAGGACAGGGGGCGAACTATGGCTACACCTTC.